The T cell receptor (beta chain) described here comes from a study of PD-1 blockade in classical Hodgkin lymphoma. About the research overall: The nivolumab dose that patients received was 3 mg/kg, given intravenously every 2 weeks. Regarding the study as a whole: Those achieving complete response showed baseline diversity like newly diagnosed patients. Exclusion removed patients who began nivolumab under 1 year after ASCT.

Germline CDR1 reads LNHNV; CDR2 reads YYDKDF (reference sequence). V dropped 1 base and J dropped 4 bases, with 7 bases sitting between them. CDR3 length: 14 amino acids. Data came from immunoSEQ multiplex PCR; TCRdb stores just in-frame clones and leaves some out. The sample has approximately 9,600 clones, 74% seen once. Relapse was seen in all patients after autologous stem cell transplantation, and brentuximab vedotin exposure was variable. Thawed PBMCs underwent magnetic negative selection to yield purified CD4+ T cells. On this clone itself: Its target is unknown.

The receptor was isolated from a human donor with classical Hodgkin lymphoma. The sequences come from CD4+ T cells from blood, collected at baseline. The chain recombines TRBV15 with TRBJ1-4, with D perhaps matching TRBD1 (5 bases). CDR3 nucleotide sequence: TGTGCCACCAGCAGAGGACAGCTTAATGAAAAACTGTTTTTT. Translated, it gives CATSRGQLNEKLFF.